The present T cell receptor beta chain was sequenced within a study of neurological immune-mediated disorders. The CDR3 length is 19 residues. V lost 1 base and J lost 3; bases outside the gene matches: 10. Germline CDR1 is MDHEN and CDR2 is SYDVKM. Unsorted libraries were generated from 2 million PBMCs held at -80 degrees C. 5'RACE with 10-nucleotide random UMIs generated the cDNA. Sequencing runs each yielded over 160 million TCR-beta sequences from 15-18 subjects. TCRdb analysed the 5' RACE reads with MiXCR anew, one entry per CDR3 protein. Among about 25,000 distinct CDR3 sequences, 5% to 7% were seen once, and the ten largest hold approximately 4.3%. General observations from the study: Private repertoires in all groups were suggested by the absence of shared CDR3 amino acid sequences among expanded clones across subjects.

There are many counts of this clonotype. The antigen is undetermined. This sequence originates from a woman between 35 and 50 years old in good health. The V gene is TRBV28, the J gene TRBJ2-5, with 14 bases aligning to TRBD2. The sequencing input was PBMCs. The CDR3 is CASSLFLAGTSGSKETQYF. The CDR3 region has the DNA TGTGCCAGCAGTTTATTTTTGGCCGGGACTAGCGGGAGCAAAGAGACCCAGTACTTC.